This TCR beta chain was identified in a study of T cell responses to AZD1222 COVID-19 vaccine. Study-wide results and limits: Two AZD1222 doses significantly raised spike-specific TCR breadth and depth over controls. Just 5 to 7 AZD1222 recipients were seropositive at baseline.

Method: immunoSEQ multiplex PCR; TCRdb's copy keeps in-frame clones and lacks some. The sample gives 90,000 to 150,000 clones, around 90% of which show up once; approximately 2.6% is in the top ten. Germline loops: CDR1 SGDLS, CDR2 YYNGEE. This CDR3 region has 13 residues. V was shortened by 4 bases and J by 3 bases, with 10 bases between the two germline ends. For this clone: Its target is unknown.

The clonotype originates from an adult who received the AZD1222 COVID-19 vaccine. The rearrangement joins TRBV9 to TRBJ1-1; D remains ambiguous. The source was peripheral blood, collected 28 days after the second AZD1222 dose. The CDR3 nucleotides are TGTGCCAGCAGCCTGCCGGGGTACACTGAAGCTTTCTTT. Protein sequence: CASSLPGYTEAFF.